These 29 T cell receptor beta chains came from one sample sequenced in a study of beta chain features in type 1 diabetes. Expressed TCRB transcripts got sequenced, as all isolated RNA was reverse transcribed. Generated by immunoSEQ multiplex PCR, the TCRdb table keeps only in-frame clones and is missing some. The sample contains 300,000 to 350,000 clones, around 9.7% of which appear only once. Whole-study results and caveats: Type 1 diabetes patients had moderately but significantly shorter TCRB CDR3s in all four CD4+ subsets.

These receptors have no known antigen. Sequencing used central memory CD4+ T cells from blood. The source is a man aged 30 to 45 with type 1 diabetes.

This clone appeared a few times. This chain joins TRBV5-1 and TRBJ2-6, with 9 bases identical to TRBD1. Losses at the gene ends were 5 bases for V and 0 bases for J; bases not matched to a gene: 9. The length of the CDR3 is 18 residues. Germline V gives CDR1 SGHRS, CDR2 YFSETQ. DNA for the CDR3: TGCGCCAGCAGGATGACAGGGGGAATCGGCTCTGGGGCCAACGTCCTGACTTTC. Its protein is CASRMTGGIGSGANVLTF.

Comments on this clone: This likely came from a read error, as a far larger clone is one base away. The chain carries TRBV4-3 and TRBJ2-2, with D possibly matching TRBD2 (6 bases). The CDR3 extends over 14 amino acids. CDR1 is LGHNA and CDR2 is YSLEER in the germline V gene. The V end was cut by 1 base, the J end by 4 bases, with 7 bases between. CDR3 in amino acids: CASSQVEGTGELFF. DNA of the CDR3: TGCGCCAGCAGCCAAGTGGAGGGCACCGGGGAGCTGTTTTTT.

This clone has only a few counts. This sequence joins TRBV29-1 and TRBJ2-7; D call uncertain. The J call may not be correct, given that the DNA end is closer to TRBJ2-5. In germline, CDR1 is SQVTM, CDR2 ANQGSEA. CDR3 length equals 11 residues. CDR3: CSVEDRETQYF. The CDR3 nucleotides are TGCAGCGTTGAAGACAGGGAGACCCAGTACTTC.

The rearrangement links TRBV11-2 to TRBJ1-4; maybe TRBD1 (6 bases). Trimming shortened V by 6 bases and J by 6 bases, and 11 bases separated the two germline ends. CDR1 and CDR2 (germline): SGHAT, FQNNGV. The CDR3 length is 13 residues. The DNA for the CDR3 is TGTGCCAGCAGGGGGGCTAAACATGAAAAACTGTTTTTT. Translating gives CASRGAKHEKLFF.

The sample holds a few counts of this clone. V gene TRBV30 combines with J gene TRBJ2-3; possible D gene TRBD1, 5 bases. Trimming took 4 bases from V and 2 from J, leaving 16 bases between them. The germline gives CDR1 GTSNPN, CDR2 SVGIG (reference sequence). This CDR3 comprises 15 residues. CDR3 in amino acids: CAWKGQGRDTDTQYF. The CDR3 region has the DNA TGTGCCTGGAAGGGGCAGGGTAGGGACACAGATACGCAGTATTTT.

This clone occurred a few times. The genes are TRBV29-1 and TRBJ2-5, with D possibly TRBD2 on 6 matching bases. Germline CDR1 is SQVTM and CDR2 is ANQGSEA. The germline V and J ends were trimmed by 4 bases and 5 bases, with 17 bases remaining between them. The CDR3 covers 14 residues. DNA of the CDR3: TGCAGCGTTGCATCTAGCGTAGGCCGGGAGACCCAGTACTTC. Translation: CSVASSVGRETQYF.

This clone was recorded a few times. This chain connects TRBV10-3 to TRBJ1-5; D unclear. Germline V gene data show CDR1 as ENHRY and CDR2 as SYGVKD. The CDR3 loop spans 14 amino acids. V was cut by 0 bases and J by 2 bases, with 5 bases left in between. CDR3 region: CAISESTGNQPQHF. CDR3 bases: TGTGCCATCAGTGAGTCGACGGGCAATCAGCCCCAGCATTTT.

This chain connects TRBV27 to TRBJ1-1, with D maybe TRBD1 (5 bases). This CDR3 region has 14 residues. The V end was cut by 5 bases, the J end by 0 bases, with 10 bases between. The germline V gene has CDR1 MNHEY and CDR2 SMNVEV (reference sequence). The CDR3 protein is CASSGDLLNTEAFF. The CDR3 DNA reads TGTGCCAGCAGTGGGGACCTTTTGAACACTGAAGCTTTCTTT.

This clone was counted ten times or more. The rearrangement uses TRBV27 and TRBJ2-2; TRBD2 agrees at 8 bases. Trimming removed 5 bases from V and 7 bases from J; junction bases left unmatched: 9. CDR3 size: 15 residues. Germline values: CDR1 MNHEY, CDR2 SMNVEV (reference sequence). CDR3 nucleotides: TGTGCCAGCAGTCCGGGGGGGCGGCTGATCGGGGAGCTGTTTTTT. It codes for CASSPGGRLIGELFF.

The genes are TRBV4-3 and TRBJ2-7; D remains unclear. Germline values: CDR1 LGHNA, CDR2 YSLEER. The CDR3 covers 14 residues. Trimming removed 0 bases from V and 2 bases from J, with 8 bases in between. DNA of the CDR3: TGCGCCAGCAGCCAAGATGTATTCACCTACGAGCAGTACTTC. Translating gives CASSQDVFTYEQYF.

This clone was found a few times. The J gene is TRBJ1-1, the V gene TRBV30; TRBD1 aligns across 10 bases. V was pared by 1 base and J by 8 bases, with 1 base of the junction left unmatched. Germline CDR1 GTSNPN, CDR2 SVGIG (reference sequence). The CDR3 spans 12 residues. This chain's CDR3 is CAWSGGQGEAFF. The CDR3 DNA reads as TGTGCCTGGAGTGGGGGACAGGGGGAAGCTTTCTTT.

About this clone itself: The sample has other DNA sequences that encode this CDR3 too. The rearrangement joins TRBV5-1 to TRBJ2-7; D is possibly TRBD2 (6 bases). CDR3 length equals 15 residues. The germline gives CDR1 SGHRS, CDR2 YFSETQ. Trimming shortened V by 0 bases and J by 2 bases, and 12 bases separated the two germline ends. CDR3 in DNA: TGCGCCAGCAGCTTGGATAGCGGCGGGACCTACGAGCAGTACTTC. Residues: CASSLDSGGTYEQYF.

The chain couples TRBV2 to TRBJ1-5; 11 nucleotides agree with TRBD1. V shed 8 bases, J shed 5 bases, and the junction held 5 bases outside the gene matches. The CDR3 contains 14 residues. In germline, CDR1 is SNHLY, CDR2 FYNNEI. CDR3 sequence reads: CASAGTGGDQPQHF. CDR3 DNA: TGTGCCAGCGCTGGGACAGGGGGGGATCAGCCCCAGCATTTT.

The CDR3 is CAIRAALSTDTQYF. CDR3 DNA: TGTGCCATTCGAGCTGCACTGAGCACAGATACGCAGTATTTT. This chain connects TRBV10-3 to TRBJ2-3; D remains ambiguous. CDR3 length: 14 amino acids. Deletions cut 9 bases from V and 0 bases from J, with 13 bases between. CDR1 and CDR2 (germline): ENHRY, SYGVKD.

The chain carries TRBV7-9 and TRBJ2-3; 11 bases are a match to TRBD2. Germline CDR1 reads SEHNR; CDR2 reads FQNEAQ (reference sequence). With 5 bases clipped from V and 7 bases from J, the junction kept 11 bases outside the gene matches. There are 16 residues in the CDR3. This CDR3 is CASSQGSGGAVNTQYF. The CDR3, as DNA: TGTGCCAGCAGCCAGGGTAGCGGGGGGGCCGTAAATACGCAGTATTTT.

This clone was recorded a few times. The rearrangement joins TRBV19 to TRBJ2-3; 10 nucleotides line up with TRBD1. Germline V CDR1 and CDR2: LNHDA, SQIVND (reference sequence). Trimming at V came to 5 bases and at J to 3 bases, leaving 5 bases not matched to a gene. The CDR3 consists of 15 residues. The CDR3: CASSGRDRGTDTQYF. The DNA for the CDR3 is TGTGCCAGTAGTGGCCGGGACAGGGGAACAGATACGCAGTATTTT. Drawing the rest from reference TRBV19 and TRBJ2-3, the complete variable domain is DGGITQSPKYLFRKEGQNVTLSCEQNLNHDAMYWYRQDPGQGLRLIYYSQIVNDFQKGDIAEGYSVSREKKESFPLTVTSAQKNPTAFYLCASSGRDRGTDTQYFGPGTRLTVL.

The genes are TRBV4-3 and TRBJ2-2, with a tentative D call TRBD2 (7 bases). CDR3 size: 13 residues. V lost 0 bases to trimming and J lost 13 bases, with 12 bases between them. CDR1 and CDR2 from the germline V gene are LGHNA and YSLEER. CDR3 in amino acids: CASSQDRGARLFF. In DNA form, the CDR3 reads TGCGCCAGCAGCCAAGATCGGGGGGCAAGGCTGTTTTTT.

The V and J genes are TRBV7-6 and TRBJ2-1; TRBD1 or TRBD2 may be the D gene (5 bases each). V was pared by 5 bases and J by 0 bases, with 17 bases between. The germline V gene has CDR1 SGHVS and CDR2 FNYEAQ. This CDR3 is 17 amino acids long. The CDR3 DNA reads as TGTGCCAGCAGCGCGGGCTCAGGGTCTCGCTCCTACAATGAGCAGTTCTTC. Its protein product is CASSAGSGSRSYNEQFF.

This chain uses TRBV2 with TRBJ2-5, with TRBD2 matching over 8 bases. V lost 0 bases and J lost 5; bases outside the gene matches: 5. Germline V gene lookup returns CDR1 SNHLY and CDR2 FYNNEI. This CDR3 comprises 15 residues. The CDR3 DNA reads as TGTGCCAGCAGTGAAGCGCGCCTAGCGGGCGAGACCCAGTACTTC. This translates into CASSEARLAGETQYF.

Of note for this clone: This CDR3 is also generated by other DNA sequences in the sample. The rearrangement links TRBV15 to TRBJ1-2; D is unresolved. Germline lookup yields CDR1 LNHNV and CDR2 YYDKDF (reference sequence). This CDR3 region has 13 residues. Trimming cost V 3 bases and J 0 bases, with 5 bases left between them. CDR3 loop: CATSSGSNYGYTF. The CDR3 DNA follows: TGTGCCACCAGCAGTGGATCTAACTATGGCTACACCTTC.

The chain recombines TRBV29-1 with TRBJ1-6; D not certain. Trimming stripped 5 bases from V and 8 bases from J, with 7 bases between. Germline lookup yields CDR1 SQVTM and CDR2 ANQGSEA. This CDR3 is built from 11 residues. In nucleotides, the CDR3 is TGCAGCGTTAGTCCTGATTCACCCCTCCACTTT. It translates to CSVSPDSPLHF.

The chain employs TRBV11-2 and TRBJ2-5, with TRBD1 identical over 12 bases. The germline V gene has CDR1 SGHAT and CDR2 FQNNGV. The CDR3 has 15 amino acids. J lost 6 bases, V lost 5 bases, and 7 bases had no gene match. CDR3 residues: CASSMGQGAEKTQYF. In DNA form, the CDR3 reads TGTGCCAGCAGCATGGGACAGGGGGCCGAGAAGACCCAGTACTTC.

The V gene is TRBV5-6, the J gene TRBJ2-7, with a tentative D call TRBD2 (5 bases). The CDR3 is made up of 13 amino acids. Germline V CDR1 and CDR2: SGHDT, YYEEEE. Trimming cost V 4 bases and J 6 bases, with 14 bases left between them. CDR3 in amino acids: CASSKTRWGEQYF. The CDR3 nucleotides read TGTGCCAGCAGCAAAACTAGGTGGGGCGAGCAGTACTTC.

This chain connects TRBV2 to TRBJ2-5; 8 bases align to TRBD2. The CDR3 extends over 15 amino acids. V lost 1 base, J lost 5 bases, and 6 bases stayed unmatched. Germline values: CDR1 SNHLY, CDR2 FYNNEI. CDR3 region: CASSEGTSMGETQYF. As DNA, the CDR3 is TGTGCCAGCAGTGAAGGGACTAGCATGGGCGAGACCCAGTACTTC.

This clone showed up just a few times. V gene TRBV20-1 combines with J gene TRBJ1-1; no clear D. V was trimmed by 5 bases and J by 3 bases, leaving 7 bases between them. This CDR3 is built from 11 residues. Germline CDR1 and CDR2: DFQATT and SNEGSKA (reference sequence). The CDR3 region is CSARGHTEAFF. In DNA form, the CDR3 reads TGCAGTGCTCGCGGACACACTGAAGCTTTCTTT.

This clone came up a few times. The rearrangement joins TRBV10-1 to TRBJ1-5; no firm D call. Deletions cut 1 base from V and 5 bases from J, with 6 bases between. The CDR3 is 13 residues long. CDR1 and CDR2 from the germline V gene are WNHNN and SYGVQD (reference sequence). The CDR3 nucleotides are TGCGCCAGCAGTGAGTTTGGAGATCAGCCCCAGCATTTT. The encoded protein is CASSEFGDQPQHF.

The CDR3 here is CASSQEVGQGRAKNIQYF. The CDR3 nucleotides are TGCGCCAGCAGCCAAGAAGTCGGACAGGGGAGAGCCAAAAACATTCAGTACTTC. This chain links TRBV4-3 with TRBJ2-4, with 9 bases aligning to TRBD1. The V and J ends lost 0 bases and 0 bases, in that order; junction bases with no gene match: 6. The CDR3 has 18 amino acids. Germline V gene data show CDR1 as LGHNA and CDR2 as YSLEER.

Only a few counts were recorded for this clone. The V and J genes are TRBV28 and TRBJ1-2; D is unresolved. CDR1 and CDR2 from the germline V gene are MDHEN and SYDVKM. Between the trimmed V and J ends, which lost 5 bases and 3 bases, there was a span of 7 bases. The CDR3 is made up of 12 amino acids. The DNA of the CDR3 is TGTGCCAGCAGTCCAATCCACTATGGCTACACCTTC. It encodes CASSPIHYGYTF.

About this clone: Other DNA sequences in the same sample also yield this CDR3. The rearrangement links TRBV4-3 to TRBJ1-4; 7 positions agree with TRBD1. V dropped 1 base and J dropped 8; count of bases not matched to a gene: 7. Germline V gene data show CDR1 as LGHNA and CDR2 as YSLEER. This CDR3 is built from 15 residues. CDR3 in amino acids: CASSQARGRREKLFF. The CDR3 DNA is TGCGCCAGCAGCCAAGCAAGGGGGCGGCGGGAAAAACTGTTTTTT.